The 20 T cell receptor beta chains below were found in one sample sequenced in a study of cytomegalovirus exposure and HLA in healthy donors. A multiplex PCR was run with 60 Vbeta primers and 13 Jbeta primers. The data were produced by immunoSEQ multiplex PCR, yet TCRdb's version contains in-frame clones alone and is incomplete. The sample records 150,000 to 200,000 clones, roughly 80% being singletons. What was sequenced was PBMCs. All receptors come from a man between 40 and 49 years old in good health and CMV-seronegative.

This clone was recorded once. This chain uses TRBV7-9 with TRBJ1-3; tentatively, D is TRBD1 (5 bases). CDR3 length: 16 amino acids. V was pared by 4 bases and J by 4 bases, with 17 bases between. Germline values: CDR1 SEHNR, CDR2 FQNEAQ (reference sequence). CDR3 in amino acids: CASSYGRGEKGNTIYF. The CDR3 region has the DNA TGTGCCAGCAGCTATGGCCGGGGGGAAAAGGGAAACACCATATATTTT.

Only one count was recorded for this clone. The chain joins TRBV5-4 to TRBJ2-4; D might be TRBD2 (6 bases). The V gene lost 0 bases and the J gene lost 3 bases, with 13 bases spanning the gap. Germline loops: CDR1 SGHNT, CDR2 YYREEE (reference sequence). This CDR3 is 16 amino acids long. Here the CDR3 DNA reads TGTGCCAGCAGCTTGGAGTGGCTAGCGTACAAAAACATTCAGTACTTC. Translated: CASSLEWLAYKNIQYF.

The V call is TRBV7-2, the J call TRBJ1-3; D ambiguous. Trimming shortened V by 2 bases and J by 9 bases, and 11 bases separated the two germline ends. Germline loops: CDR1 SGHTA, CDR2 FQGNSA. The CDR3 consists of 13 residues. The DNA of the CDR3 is TGTGCCAGCAGCTTAAGTGAAGGGAGCACCATATATTTT. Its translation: CASSLSEGSTIYF.

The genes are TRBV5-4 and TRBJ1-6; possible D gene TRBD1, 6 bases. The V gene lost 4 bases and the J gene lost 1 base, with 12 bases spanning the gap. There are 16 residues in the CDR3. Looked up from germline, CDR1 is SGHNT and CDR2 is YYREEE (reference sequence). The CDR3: CASSEPRGSYNSPLHF. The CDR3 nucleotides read TGTGCCAGCAGCGAGCCCAGGGGATCCTATAATTCACCCCTCCACTTT.

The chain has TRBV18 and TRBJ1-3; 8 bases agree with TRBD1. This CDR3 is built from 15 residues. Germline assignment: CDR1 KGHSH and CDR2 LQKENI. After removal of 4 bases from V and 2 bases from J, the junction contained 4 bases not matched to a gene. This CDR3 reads CASSRDRGTGNTIYF. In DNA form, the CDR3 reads TGTGCCAGCTCACGAGACAGGGGAACTGGAAACACCATATATTTT.

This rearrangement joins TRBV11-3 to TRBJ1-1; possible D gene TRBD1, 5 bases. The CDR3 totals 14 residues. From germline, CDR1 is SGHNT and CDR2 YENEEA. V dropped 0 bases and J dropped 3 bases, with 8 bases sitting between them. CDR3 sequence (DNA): TGTGCCAGCAGCTTAGACGGGGGGGACACTGAAGCTTTCTTT. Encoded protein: CASSLDGGDTEAFF.

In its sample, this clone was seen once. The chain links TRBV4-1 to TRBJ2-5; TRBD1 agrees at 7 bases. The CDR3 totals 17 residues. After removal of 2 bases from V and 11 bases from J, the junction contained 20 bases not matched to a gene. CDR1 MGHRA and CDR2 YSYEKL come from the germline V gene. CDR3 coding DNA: TGCGCCAGCAGCCAACTCGTAGGACAGGTCGCACTGGGGGAGCAGTACTTC. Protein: CASSQLVGQVALGEQYF.

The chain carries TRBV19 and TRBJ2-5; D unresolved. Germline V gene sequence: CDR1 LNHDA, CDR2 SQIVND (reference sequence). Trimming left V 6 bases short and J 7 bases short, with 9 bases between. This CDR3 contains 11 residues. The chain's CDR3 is CASSITGTQYF. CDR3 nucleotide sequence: TGTGCCAGTAGCATCACTGGGACCCAGTACTTC.

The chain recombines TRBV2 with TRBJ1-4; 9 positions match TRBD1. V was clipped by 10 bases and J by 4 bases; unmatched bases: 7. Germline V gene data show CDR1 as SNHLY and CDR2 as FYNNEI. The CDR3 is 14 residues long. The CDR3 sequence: CATRQDRGNEKLFF. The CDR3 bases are TGTGCCACCCGACAGGACAGGGGTAATGAAAAACTGTTTTTT. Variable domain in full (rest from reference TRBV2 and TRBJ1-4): EPEVTQTPSHQVTQMGQEVILRCVPISNHLYFYWYRQILGQKVEFLVSFYNNEISEKSEIFDDQFSVERPDGSNFTLKIRSTKLEDSAMYFCATRQDRGNEKLFFGSGTQLSVL.

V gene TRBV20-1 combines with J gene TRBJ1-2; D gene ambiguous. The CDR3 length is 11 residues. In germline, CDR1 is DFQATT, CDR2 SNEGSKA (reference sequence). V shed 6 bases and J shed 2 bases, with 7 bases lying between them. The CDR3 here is CSAIVNYGYTF. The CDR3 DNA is TGCAGTGCAATAGTGAACTATGGCTACACCTTC.

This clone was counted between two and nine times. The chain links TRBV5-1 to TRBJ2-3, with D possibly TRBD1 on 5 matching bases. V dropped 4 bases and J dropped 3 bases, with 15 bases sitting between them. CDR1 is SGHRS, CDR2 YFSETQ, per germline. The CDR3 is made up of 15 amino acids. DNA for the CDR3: TGCGCCAGCAGCCTATCAGGGTACGAAACAGATACGCAGTATTTT. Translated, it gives CASSLSGYETDTQYF.

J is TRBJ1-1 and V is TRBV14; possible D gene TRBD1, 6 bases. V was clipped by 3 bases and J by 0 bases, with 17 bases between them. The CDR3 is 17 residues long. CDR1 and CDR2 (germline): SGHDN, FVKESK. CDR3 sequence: CASSHFGGVPLNTEAFF. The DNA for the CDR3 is TGTGCCAGCAGCCATTTTGGGGGCGTCCCTCTGAACACTGAAGCTTTCTTT.

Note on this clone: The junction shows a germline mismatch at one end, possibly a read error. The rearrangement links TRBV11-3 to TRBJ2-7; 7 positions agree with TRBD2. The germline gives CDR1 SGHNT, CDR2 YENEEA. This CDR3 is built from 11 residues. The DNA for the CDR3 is TGTGCCAGCACCGGGGGGTCCTGGCGGGGATTC. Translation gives CASTGGSWRGF.

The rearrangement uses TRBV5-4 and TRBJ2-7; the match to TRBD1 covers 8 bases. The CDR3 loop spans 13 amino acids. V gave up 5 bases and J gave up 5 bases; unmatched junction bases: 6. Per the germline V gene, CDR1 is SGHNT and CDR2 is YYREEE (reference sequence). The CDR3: CASSYDRGNEQYF. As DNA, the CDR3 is TGTGCCAGCAGTTATGACAGGGGAAACGAGCAGTACTTC.

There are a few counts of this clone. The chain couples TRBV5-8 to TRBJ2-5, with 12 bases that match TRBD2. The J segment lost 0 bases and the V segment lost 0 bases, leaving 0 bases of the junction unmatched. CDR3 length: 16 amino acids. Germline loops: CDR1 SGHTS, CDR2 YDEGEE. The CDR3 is CASSLGTSGDQETQYF. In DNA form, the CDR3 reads TGTGCCAGCAGCTTGGGGACTAGCGGGGACCAAGAGACCCAGTACTTC.

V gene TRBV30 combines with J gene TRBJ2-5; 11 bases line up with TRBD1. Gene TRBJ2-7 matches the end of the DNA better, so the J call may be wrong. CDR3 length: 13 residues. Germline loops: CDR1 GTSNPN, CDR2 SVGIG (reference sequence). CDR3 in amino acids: CAWEGTGGYEQYF. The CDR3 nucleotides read TGTGCCTGGGAAGGGACAGGGGGCTACGAGCAGTACTTC.

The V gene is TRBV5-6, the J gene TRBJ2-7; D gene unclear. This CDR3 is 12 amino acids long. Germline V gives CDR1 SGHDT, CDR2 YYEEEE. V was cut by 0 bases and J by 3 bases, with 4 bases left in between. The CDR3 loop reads CASSLGGYEQYF. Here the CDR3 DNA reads TGTGCCAGCAGCTTGGGCGGCTACGAGCAGTACTTC. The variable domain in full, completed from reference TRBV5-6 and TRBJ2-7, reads DAGVTQSPTHLIKTRGQQVTLRCSPKSGHDTVSWYQQALGQGPQFIFQYYEEEERQRGNFPDRFSGHQFPNYSSELNVNALLLGDSALYLCASSLGGYEQYFGPGTRLTVT.

The CDR3 region has the DNA TGCGCCAGCAGCCAAGTTACCAGGCCTAGCGGGTACAATGAGCAGTTCTTC. Amino acids: CASSQVTRPSGYNEQFF. The chain carries TRBV4-3 and TRBJ2-1; 8 bases align to TRBD2. Germline loops: CDR1 LGHNA, CDR2 YSLEER. V lost 1 base and J lost 4; bases outside the gene matches: 9. The CDR3 runs 17 residues.

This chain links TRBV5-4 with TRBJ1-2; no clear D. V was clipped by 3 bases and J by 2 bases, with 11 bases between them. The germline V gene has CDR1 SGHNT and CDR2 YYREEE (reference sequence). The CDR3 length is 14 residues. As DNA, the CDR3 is TGTGCCAGCAGCTCACCGCCGGGGAACTATGGCTACACCTTC. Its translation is CASSSPPGNYGYTF.

The CDR3 is CASSLGTGGKEKLFF. In DNA form, the CDR3 reads TGTGCCAGCAGCTTGGGCACAGGGGGTAAAGAAAAACTGTTTTTT. The chain is built from TRBV7-9 and TRBJ1-4; 8 positions agree with TRBD1. V was pared by 3 bases and J by 8 bases, with 8 bases of the junction left unmatched. Germline CDR1 and CDR2: SEHNR and FQNEAQ (reference sequence). The CDR3 extends over 15 amino acids.